The present T cell receptor beta chain was sequenced within a study of blood T cell repertoires in COVID-19. The overall study: Whether acute or convalescent, the COVID-19 samples came from the United States, Italy and Spain.

Source study methods: Reference gene primer amplification gave nucleated cell count estimates. Clones were sequenced by immunoSEQ multiplex PCR, and TCRdb holds only the in-frame ones, with some missing. Clone size and the V and J calls come from that table; the DNA yielded D and trimming. The sample records just over 300,000 clones, under 90% being singletons. It was during active infection that Seattle patients were enrolled and then longitudinally followed. This TCR was recovered from a woman aged 30 to 39 with COVID-19, enrolled during active disease. Sequenced: peripheral blood.

CDR3 sequence reads: CASSSYGQGSGRSPLHF. CDR3 nucleotides: TGTGCCAGCAGCTCATACGGACAGGGATCGGGTCGTTCACCCCTCCACTTT. The chain recombines TRBV5-4 with TRBJ1-6; TRBD1 matches at 8 bases. Trimming cost V 3 bases and J 9 bases; bases outside gene matches: 14. CDR1 and CDR2 from the germline V gene are SGHNT and YYREEE (reference sequence). The CDR3 spans 17 residues.